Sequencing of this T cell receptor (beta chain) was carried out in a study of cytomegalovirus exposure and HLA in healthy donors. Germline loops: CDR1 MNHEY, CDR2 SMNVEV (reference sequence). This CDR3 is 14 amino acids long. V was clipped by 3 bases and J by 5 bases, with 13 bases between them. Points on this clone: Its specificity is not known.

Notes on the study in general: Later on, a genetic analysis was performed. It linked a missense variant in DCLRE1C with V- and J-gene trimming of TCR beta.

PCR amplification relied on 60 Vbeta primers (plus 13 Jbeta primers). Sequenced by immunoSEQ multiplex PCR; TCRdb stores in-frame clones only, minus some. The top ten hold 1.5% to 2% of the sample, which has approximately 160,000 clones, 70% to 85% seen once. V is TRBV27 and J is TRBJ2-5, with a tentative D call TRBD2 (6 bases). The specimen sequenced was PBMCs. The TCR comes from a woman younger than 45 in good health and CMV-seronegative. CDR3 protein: CASSLAGRVETQYF. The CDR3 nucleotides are TGTGCCAGCAGTTTGGCGGGAAGGGTGGAGACCCAGTACTTC.